Below, 27 T cell receptor beta chains from the same sample are listed, as sequenced in a study of graft-versus-host responses after intestinal transplantation. Their cognate antigens are unknown. Using immunoSEQ multiplex PCR, the repertoire was profiled, and TCRdb retains in-frame clones only, with some absent. The sample carries 95,000 to 110,000 clones, roughly 93% recorded once. The sample here was unstimulated CD8+ T cells sorted from spleen or lymph node cells, taken before intestinal transplant. Source of these receptors: a human donor who received an intestinal transplant.

The chain carries TRBV4-2 and TRBJ2-5; D may be TRBD1 or TRBD2 (6 bases each). Germline V gene sequence: CDR1 LGHNA, CDR2 YNFKEQ. The V end lost 0 bases, the J end lost 5 bases, and 13 bases lay between the germline ends. The CDR3 runs to 15 residues. The CDR3 here is CASSQEVGAGETQYF. Here the CDR3 DNA reads TGTGCCAGCAGCCAAGAGGTGGGGGCGGGGGAGACCCAGTACTTC.

V gene TRBV10-2 combines with J gene TRBJ1-4; 8 bases agree with TRBD1. V lost 10 bases, J lost 7 bases, and 20 bases stayed unmatched. Per germline, CDR1 WSHSY and CDR2 SAAADI. This CDR3 has 17 amino acids. The CDR3 DNA reads TGCGCCACCAACCCCCGGAGACAGGGGAGGAGGTTTGAAAAACTGTTTTTT. Translating gives CATNPRRQGRRFEKLFF.

This chain joins TRBV7-6 and TRBJ2-5; D may match TRBD1 or TRBD2 (5 bases each). The J call may be in error: the DNA end matches TRBJ2-7 better. The CDR3 length is 17 residues. Germline V gene sequence: CDR1 SGHVS, CDR2 FNYEAQ. The CDR3 region has the DNA TGTGCCAGCAGCGCCCGCCGGCCGGGACCCCCCGACTACGAGCAGTACTTC. Translation gives CASSARRPGPPDYEQYF.

V and J are TRBV7-9 and TRBJ2-5, with 9 bases aligning to TRBD1. The CDR3 contains 14 residues. Unmatched junction bases numbered 4, after V lost 5 bases and J lost 3 bases. Germline V gene data show CDR1 as SEHNR and CDR2 as FQNEAQ (reference sequence). The CDR3 DNA sequence: TGTGCCAGCAGCAGGAGGACAGGGGAAGAGACCCAGTACTTC. Its protein is CASSRRTGEETQYF.

The chain joins TRBV9 to TRBJ2-7, with D unclear. CDR3 length equals 17 residues. The germline V and J ends were trimmed by 4 bases and 0 bases, with 20 bases remaining between them. Germline V gives CDR1 SGDLS, CDR2 YYNGEE. For the CDR3, the DNA is TGTGCCAGCAGCCCTACTCCGTCTCCCTTTCGCTCCTACGAGCAGTACTTC. It specifies CASSPTPSPFRSYEQYF.

The chain carries TRBV10-2 and TRBJ1-6, with D possibly being TRBD1 (6 bases). Per the germline V gene, CDR1 is WSHSY and CDR2 is SAAADI. With 4 bases removed from V and 5 bases from J, the gap between germline ends came to 12 bases. CDR3 length: 15 residues. CDR3: CASSAEGGDNSPLHF. The CDR3 nucleotides read TGCGCCAGCAGTGCCGAAGGGGGAGATAATTCACCCCTCCACTTT.

This chain joins TRBV2 and TRBJ2-1, with TRBD2 matching 11 bases. The CDR3 runs to 16 residues. V was pared by 6 bases and J by 8 bases, with 12 bases of the junction left unmatched. Germline CDR1 and CDR2: SNHLY and FYNNEI. The CDR3 DNA follows: TGTGCCAGCAGCTCGGACCTAGCGGGGGGTGAGGATGAGCAGTTCTTC. The encoded protein is CASSSDLAGGEDEQFF.

V and J are TRBV29-1 and TRBJ2-3, with TRBD1 as a possible D gene (5 bases). Germline loops: CDR1 SQVTM, CDR2 ANQGSEA. V gave up 1 base and J gave up 6 bases, with 17 bases separating them. The CDR3 runs 15 residues. CDR3 nucleotides: TGCAGCGTTGAAGGCGAGGCAGGGCTCACTGATACGCAGTATTTT. Translating it yields CSVEGEAGLTDTQYF.

The chain carries TRBV27 and TRBJ1-5; 7 positions agree with TRBD1. Germline-derived CDR1 and CDR2 are MNHEY and SMNVEV (reference sequence). This CDR3 is 16 amino acids long. Unmatched junction bases numbered 8, after V lost 5 bases and J lost 1 base. In nucleotides, the CDR3 is TGTGCCAGCAGTCCTGGGACAGATATGAGCAATCAGCCCCAGCATTTT. The encoded protein is CASSPGTDMSNQPQHF.

This rearrangement joins TRBV19 to TRBJ2-4, with D uncertain. CDR1 LNHDA and CDR2 SQIVND come from the germline V gene (reference sequence). Trimming shortened V by 4 bases and J by 5 bases, and 9 bases separated the two germline ends. The CDR3 runs to 13 residues. The CDR3 nucleotides are TGTGCCAGTAGTACTTCCCTCCAAAACATTCAGTACTTC. Translation: CASSTSLQNIQYF. The entire variable domain, with the rest obtained from reference TRBV19 and TRBJ2-4, is as follows: DGGITQSPKYLFRKEGQNVTLSCEQNLNHDAMYWYRQDPGQGLRLIYYSQIVNDFQKGDIAEGYSVSREKKESFPLTVTSAQKNPTAFYLCASSTSLQNIQYFGAGTRLSVL.

J is TRBJ2-1 and V is TRBV7-6, with 14 bases lining up with TRBD2. The CDR3 length is 16 residues. Per the germline V gene, CDR1 is SGHVS and CDR2 is FNYEAQ. Trimming at V came to 5 bases and at J to 7 bases, leaving 7 bases not matched to a gene. The CDR3: CASSVDGTSGGNEQFF. The DNA for the CDR3 is TGTGCCAGCAGCGTCGACGGGACTAGCGGGGGAAATGAGCAGTTCTTC.

The chain employs TRBV29-1 and TRBJ2-7; 10 bases are a match to TRBD2. The CDR3 has 11 amino acids. Germline assignment: CDR1 SQVTM and CDR2 ANQGSEA. The CDR3 loop reads CGAGGLYEQYF. In DNA form, the CDR3 reads TGCGGAGCGGGGGGGCTATACGAGCAGTACTTC.

The chain is built from TRBV5-4 and TRBJ2-3, with D maybe TRBD1 (6 bases). Trimming cost V 4 bases and J 0 bases, with 15 bases left between them. CDR3 length equals 16 residues. CDR1 is SGHNT and CDR2 is YYREEE in the germline V gene (reference sequence). This CDR3 reads CASSPVTGRSTDTQYF. The CDR3 region has the DNA TGTGCCAGCAGCCCCGTAACAGGGAGAAGCACAGATACGCAGTATTTT.

The genes are TRBV7-2 and TRBJ1-1; tentative D call: TRBD1 (6 bases). Germline-derived CDR1 and CDR2 are SGHTA and FQGNSA. V lost 3 bases and J lost 4, with 12 bases in between. The CDR3 is 14 amino acids. DNA for the CDR3: TGTGCCAGCAGCTTTTGGGGGCTGGGCACTGAAGCTTTCTTT. The encoded protein is CASSFWGLGTEAFF.

The rearrangement uses TRBV6-1 and TRBJ2-1; 9 bases are a match to TRBD1. The CDR3 consists of 15 residues. V lost 3 bases, J lost 7 bases, and 7 bases stayed unmatched. Germline values: CDR1 MNHNS, CDR2 SASEGT. The CDR3 here is CASSDWDREFNEQFF. The CDR3 DNA is TGTGCCAGCAGTGATTGGGACAGGGAATTTAATGAGCAGTTCTTC.

The rearrangement links TRBV5-1 to TRBJ2-3; 7 positions agree with TRBD2. Germline V gene lookup returns CDR1 SGHRS and CDR2 YFSETQ. The CDR3 loop spans 16 amino acids. After removal of 0 bases from V and 5 bases from J, the junction contained 9 bases not matched to a gene. In DNA form, the CDR3 reads TGCGCCAGCAGCTTGGAGGCGGGGGTCCCCTTAGATACGCAGTATTTT. Its protein product is CASSLEAGVPLDTQYF.

The chain employs TRBV11-3 and TRBJ1-1; D possibly corresponds to TRBD1 (5 bases). Looked up from germline, CDR1 is SGHNT and CDR2 is YENEEA. The V end was cut by 5 bases, the J end by 4 bases, with 17 bases between. The CDR3 has 15 amino acids. The CDR3 here is CASSPLQGPGTEAFF. CDR3 in DNA: TGTGCCAGCAGCCCGCTCCAGGGCCCGGGCACTGAAGCTTTCTTT.

The CDR3 sequence is CASNEDPLNTEAFF. CDR3 DNA: TGTGCCAGCAACGAAGACCCCTTGAACACTGAAGCTTTCTTT. J is TRBJ1-1 and V is TRBV9; D unresolved. Trimming took 6 bases from V and 0 from J, leaving 12 bases between them. Looked up from germline, CDR1 is SGDLS and CDR2 is YYNGEE. The CDR3 has 14 amino acids.

The V and J genes are TRBV29-1 and TRBJ2-7; a possible D gene is TRBD2 (5 bases). V was cut by 3 bases and J by 2 bases, with 17 bases left in between. CDR3 length: 15 amino acids. The germline V gene has CDR1 SQVTM and CDR2 ANQGSEA. This chain's CDR3 is CSVEARGVATYEQYF. CDR3 nucleotide sequence: TGCAGCGTTGAGGCCCGGGGAGTAGCTACCTACGAGCAGTACTTC.

This rearrangement joins TRBV25-1 to TRBJ1-5; no firm D call. The CDR3 consists of 13 residues. Germline V gene lookup returns CDR1 MGHDK and CDR2 SYGVNS. The ends were cut back, 3 bases at V and 2 bases at J, with 5 bases in the middle. CDR3 protein: CASSEGGNQPQHF. The CDR3, as DNA: TGTGCCAGCAGTGAGGGTGGCAATCAGCCCCAGCATTTT. Filled out from reference TRBV25-1 and TRBJ1-5, the complete variable domain reads EADIYQTPRYLVIGTGKKITLECSQTMGHDKMYWYQQDPGMELHLIHYSYGVNSTEKGDLSSESTVSRIRTEHFPLTLESARPSHTSQYLCASSEGGNQPQHFGDGTRLSIL.

V is TRBV27 and J is TRBJ2-1; 7 nucleotides line up with TRBD1. This CDR3 spans 16 amino acids. The ends lost 4 bases at V and 1 base at J; junction bases unmatched: 7. Germline assignment: CDR1 MNHEY and CDR2 SMNVEV (reference sequence). The CDR3 DNA is TGTGCCAGCAGTTCTAAGGAGACAGGGTCCTACAATGAGCAGTTCTTC. This encodes CASSSKETGSYNEQFF.

J is TRBJ2-5 and V is TRBV9; 10 bases are shared with TRBD2. Germline CDR1 and CDR2: SGDLS and YYNGEE. Losses at the gene ends were 4 bases for V and 4 bases for J; bases not matched to a gene: 4. There are 14 residues in the CDR3. Here the CDR3 DNA reads TGTGCCAGCAGCAAGGGACTAGCGACAGAGACCCAGTACTTC. Its translation: CASSKGLATETQYF.

This clone is a singleton in its sample. The chain combines TRBV11-2 with TRBJ1-1; D is ambiguous. CDR3 length: 14 amino acids. The ends were cut back, 4 bases at V and 7 bases at J, with 16 bases in the middle. The V gene's germline CDR1 is SGHAT and CDR2 FQNNGV. The CDR3 bases are TGTGCCAGCAGCTGGATAAGTGTCTCGGATGAAGCTTTCTTT. It specifies CASSWISVSDEAFF.

The chain is built from TRBV2 and TRBJ1-2, with 11 bases that match TRBD1. Looked up from germline, CDR1 is SNHLY and CDR2 is FYNNEI. Trimming at V came to 3 bases and at J to 0 bases, leaving 6 bases not matched to a gene. This CDR3 contains 17 residues. For the CDR3, the DNA is TGTGCCAGCAGTGATAGGGACAGGGGGAACGCTAACTATGGCTACACCTTC. Translation gives CASSDRDRGNANYGYTF.

This chain joins TRBV11-3 and TRBJ1-1; TRBD1 might be the D (5 bases). Germline V gene sequence: CDR1 SGHNT, CDR2 YENEEA. Trimming left V 9 bases short and J 1 base short, with 12 bases between. The CDR3 contains 13 residues. As DNA, the CDR3 is TGTGCCAGTGGGGGATGGAGGAACACTGAAGCTTTCTTT. The encoded protein is CASGGWRNTEAFF.

This clone appeared once. V usage is TRBV7-9 and J usage is TRBJ1-3; D unresolved. V was clipped by 4 bases and J by 0 bases, with 10 bases between them. The germline V gene has CDR1 SEHNR and CDR2 FQNEAQ (reference sequence). The CDR3 length is 15 residues. CDR3 region: CASSYDWDSGNTIYF. CDR3 sequence (DNA): TGTGCCAGCAGCTACGACTGGGACTCTGGAAACACCATATATTTT. The full variable domain, completed using reference TRBV7-9 and TRBJ1-3, is DTGVSQNPRHKITKRGQNVTFRCDPISEHNRLYWYRQTLGQGPEFLTYFQNEAQLEKSRLLSDRFSAERPKGSFSTLEIQRTEQGDSAMYLCASSYDWDSGNTIYFGEGSWLTVV.

This CDR3 reads CASSLTGLGANVLTF. DNA of the CDR3: TGTGCCAGCAGTTTGACAGGGTTAGGGGCCAACGTCCTGACTTTC. The chain has TRBV7-8 and TRBJ2-6; TRBD1 agrees at 7 bases. The CDR3 consists of 15 residues. With 6 bases clipped from V and 4 bases from J, the junction kept 6 bases outside the gene matches. The germline gives CDR1 SGHVS, CDR2 FQNEAQ.